This TCR beta chain is from a study of T cell responses to AZD1222 COVID-19 vaccine. This clone was counted only a few times. The antigen is unknown. Study-wide results and limits: Clonal diversity may have been underestimated in mostly white British donors. Vaccine-related CD4 TCRs covered spike, predominating at 160-218 and 743-854.

The table came from immunoSEQ multiplex PCR; TCRdb's copy has only in-frame clones and leaves some out. The sample shows roughly 100,000 clones, 70% to 90% of them seen only once. CDR1 is LGHNA, CDR2 YSLEER, per germline. V was shortened by 1 base and J by 1 base, with 13 bases between the two germline ends. This CDR3 is built from 16 residues. The rearrangement links TRBV4-3 to TRBJ1-2; weak D call: TRBD1 (5 bases). The receptor was isolated from an adult who received the AZD1222 COVID-19 vaccine. Sequencing was performed on peripheral blood, taken 28 days after the second AZD1222 dose. In nucleotides, the CDR3 is TGCGCCAGCAGCCAAGCGGGACGTAGGATTAACTATGGCTACACCTTC. Translated, it gives CASSQAGRRINYGYTF.